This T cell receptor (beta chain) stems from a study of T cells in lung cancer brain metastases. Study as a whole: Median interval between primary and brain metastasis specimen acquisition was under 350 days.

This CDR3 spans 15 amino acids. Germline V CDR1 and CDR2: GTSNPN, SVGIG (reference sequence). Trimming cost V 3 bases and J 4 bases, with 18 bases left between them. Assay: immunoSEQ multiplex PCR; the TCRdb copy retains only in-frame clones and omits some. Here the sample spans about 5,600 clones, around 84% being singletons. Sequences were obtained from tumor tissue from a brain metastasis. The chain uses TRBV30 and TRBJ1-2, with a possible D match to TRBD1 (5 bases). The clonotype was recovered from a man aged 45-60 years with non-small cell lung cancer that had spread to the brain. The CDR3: CAWSWGRRMGYGYTF. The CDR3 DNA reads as TGTGCCTGGAGCTGGGGACGGCGGATGGGCTATGGCTACACCTTC.